This TCR beta chain was retrieved from a study of blood T cell repertoires in COVID-19. The sample holds one count of this clone. Methods used by the authors: Reference gene primer amplification yielded estimated nucleated cell counts. Libraries were prepared by immunoSEQ multiplex PCR; TCRdb keeps only in-frame clonotypes and omits some of them. The V and J calls and the clone size are those of that table, but D and trimming were determined from the DNA. The sample shows more than 200,000 clones, 65% to 90% of them seen only once. The V and J ends lost 3 bases and 0 bases respectively, with 8 bases between them. The CDR3 covers 15 residues. The germline CDR1 and CDR2 sequences are KGHDR and SFDVKD.

The clonotype was recovered from a man in his forties or fifties with acute or convalescent COVID-19. Specimen: peripheral blood. The genes are TRBV24-1 and TRBJ2-1; D is perhaps TRBD2 (5 bases). The chain's CDR3 is CATSDLRDSYNEQFF. CDR3 DNA: TGTGCCACCAGTGATCTCCGGGACTCCTACAATGAGCAGTTCTTC.